This T cell receptor beta chain was retrieved from a study of sequential checkpoint blockade in melanoma. Study information: Maintenance nivolumab came after either treatment sequence.

Treatment in this sample: randomized to nivolumab then ipilimumab (arm A) or the reverse (arm B). Sorted cells were live CD3+CD8+, lacking CD19 and CD56, from PBMCs. With V trimmed by 10 bases and J by 5 bases, 4 bases remained unmatched. Germline V lookup: CDR1 ENHRY, CDR2 SYGVKD. The CDR3 extends over 11 amino acids. Assay: immunoSEQ multiplex PCR; the TCRdb copy retains only in-frame clones and omits some. The data contain 7,500 to 8,500 clones, more than 55% of them singletons. The chain carries TRBV10-3 and TRBJ1-2, with 7 bases matching TRBD1. Sequenced here: CD8+ T cells sorted from blood (inferred from file names), sampled from a patient given nivolumab and ipilimumab in sequence. This clonotype was sampled from a human patient with melanoma. Some clones in this sample may be carry-over from other donors' samples. The DNA for the CDR3 is TGTGCCACGGGGGACAGTTATGGCTACACCTTC. This encodes CATGDSYGYTF.